The 11 T cell receptor beta chains given below trace back to one sample, sequenced in a study of T cells in Graves' hyperthyroidism and ophthalmopathy. Amplified TCR beta CDR3 regions derived from RNA transcripts. Using the HTBI primer set, a first-round RT-PCR was run on the TCR CDR3. In TCRdb, the multiplex PCR reads were re-called with MiXCR into one record per CDR3 protein. In the table there are around 690,000 distinct CDR3 sequences, more than 20% of which are singletons. Source material: blood. Receptors were obtained from a man under 40 with Graves' ophthalmopathy.

This clonotype was recorded at least ten times. J is TRBJ1-1 and V is TRBV18, with D hard to call. The CDR3 has 14 amino acids. The germline gives CDR1 KGHSH, CDR2 LQKENI. V was cut by 3 bases and J by 1 base, with 9 bases left in between. The CDR3 sequence: CASSPGRANTEAFF. In DNA, the CDR3 is TGTGCCAGCTCACCGGGTCGGGCGAACACTGAAGCTTTCTTT. The complete variable domain, with remaining parts taken from reference TRBV18 and TRBJ1-1, reads NAGVMQNPRHLVRRRGQEARLRCSPMKGHSHVYWYRQLPEEGLKFMVYLQKENIIDESGMPKERFSAEFPKEGPSILRIQQVVRGDSAAYFCASSPGRANTEAFFGQGTRLTVV.

The rearrangement joins TRBV9 to TRBJ1-1; D is possibly TRBD1 (5 bases). The CDR3 runs 15 residues. Trimming took off 0 bases at V and 6 bases at J, with 15 bases between the two ends. The V gene's germline CDR1 is SGDLS and CDR2 YYNGEE. CDR3 in DNA: TGTGCCAGCAGCGTAGAATGGGACCTTTATTCTGAAGCTTTCTTT. It codes for CASSVEWDLYSEAFF.

The genes are TRBV20-1 and TRBJ2-7, with no clear D. The CDR3 runs 12 residues. V was cut by 3 bases and J by 2 bases, with 8 bases left in between. Germline V CDR1 and CDR2: DFQATT, SNEGSKA (reference sequence). The chain's CDR3 is CSASQLTYEQYF. The CDR3 DNA is TGCAGTGCTAGTCAACTGACCTACGAGCAGTACTTC.

This clonotype appeared once. This chain uses TRBV25-1 with TRBJ2-3, with 12 bases that match TRBD2. The length of the CDR3 is 18 residues. V lost 4 bases and J lost 5; bases outside the gene matches: 13. Germline V gene data show CDR1 as MGHDK and CDR2 as SYGVNS. CDR3 bases: TGTGCCAGCAGTGCCTTATCCGGACTAGCGGGAAATCAAGATACGCAGTATTTT. Translating it yields CASSALSGLAGNQDTQYF. Based on the CDR3 plus reference TRBV25-1 and TRBJ2-3, the full variable domain is EADIYQTPRYLVIGTGKKITLECSQTMGHDKMYWYQQDPGMELHLIHYSYGVNSTEKGDLSSESTVSRIRTEHFPLTLESARPSHTSQYLCASSALSGLAGNQDTQYFGPGTRLTVL.

The sample holds many counts of this clonotype. This sequence joins TRBV30 and TRBJ2-5, with D hard to call. The CDR3 is 15 residues long. Per germline, CDR1 GTSNPN and CDR2 SVGIG (reference sequence). Deletions cut 5 bases from V and 5 bases from J, with 21 bases between. The CDR3 coding sequence is TGTGCCTGGCTCCCCGTAAGCCAACCCACGGAGACCCAGTACTTC. Encoded protein: CAWLPVSQPTETQYF. The full variable domain, in which reference TRBV30 and TRBJ2-5 provide the parts outside the CDR3, is SQTIHQWPATLVQPVGSPLSLECTVEGTSNPNLYWYRQAAGRGLQLLFYSVGIGQISSEVPQNLSASRPQDRQFILSSKKLLLSDSGFYLCAWLPVSQPTETQYFGPGTRLLVL.

This rearrangement joins TRBV6-5 to TRBJ2-7; 8 positions agree with TRBD1. Per the germline V gene, CDR1 is MNHEY and CDR2 is SVGAGI. The length of the CDR3 is 16 residues. Trimming removed 2 bases from V and 2 bases from J; junction bases left unmatched: 8. The CDR3 DNA is TGTGCCAGCAGTTACGCAACCCGGACAGGGACCTACGAGCAGTACTTC. Protein product: CASSYATRTGTYEQYF.

The chain joins TRBV28 to TRBJ2-1, with 7 bases fitting TRBD2. The CDR3 runs to 11 residues. From germline, CDR1 is MDHEN and CDR2 SYDVKM. V shed 8 bases and J 13 bases; nucleotides not matched to a gene: 8. The CDR3 spells CASGTKSPQFF. The CDR3 DNA reads TGTGCCAGCGGGACTAAGTCCCCACAGTTCTTC. The variable domain in full, completed from reference TRBV28 and TRBJ2-1, reads DVKVTQSSRYLVKRTGEKVFLECVQDMDHENMFWYRQDPGLGLRLIYFSYDVKMKEKGDIPEGYSVSREKKERFSLILESASTNQTSMYLCASGTKSPQFFGPGTRLTVL.

This clonotype was recorded at least ten times. This chain links TRBV18 with TRBJ1-4; no clear D gene. This CDR3 spans 15 amino acids. CDR1 and CDR2 from the germline V gene are KGHSH and LQKENI. Trimming cost V 1 base and J 7 bases, with 13 bases left between them. The CDR3 protein is CASSPRRGDGEKLFF. The CDR3 region has the DNA TGTGCCAGCTCACCACGGCGGGGAGATGGTGAAAAACTGTTTTTT.

As to this clonotype: One end of the junction is discordant with germline, which a read error may explain. The chain carries TRBV10-3 and TRBJ2-5, with 7 bases aligning to TRBD1. The CDR3 runs to 15 residues. The germline CDR1 and CDR2 sequences are ENHRY and SYGVKD. The CDR3 coding sequence is TGTGCCATCAGTACCGCTGGGGACAGAGAAGAGACCCGGTACTTC. The encoded protein is CAISTAGDREETRYF.

This chain joins TRBV18 and TRBJ2-7; D ambiguous. Trimming pared 0 bases from V and 3 bases from J, leaving 9 bases between. CDR1 and CDR2 (germline): KGHSH, LQKENI. The CDR3 has 14 residues. CDR3 DNA sequence: TGTGCCAGCTCACCACCCGCCCAGAACTACGAGCAGTACTTC. It specifies CASSPPAQNYEQYF. The full variable domain, its missing parts supplied by reference TRBV18 and TRBJ2-7, is NAGVMQNPRHLVRRRGQEARLRCSPMKGHSHVYWYRQLPEEGLKFMVYLQKENIIDESGMPKERFSAEFPKEGPSILRIQQVVRGDSAAYFCASSPPAQNYEQYFGPGTRLTVT.

The chain employs TRBV4-1 and TRBJ2-1; 7 bases line up with TRBD2. Germline values: CDR1 MGHRA, CDR2 YSYEKL. The trim removed 4 bases at V and 5 bases at J, leaving 8 bases unmatched. The CDR3 sequence is 15 residues long. The CDR3, as DNA: TGCGCCAGCAGCCCCTGGGCGGGAGCAAACAATGAGCAGTTCTTC. This codes for CASSPWAGANNEQFF.